The entry below describes one T cell receptor (beta chain). The sample originates from a study of blood T cell repertoires in COVID-19. Repertoires were generated with immunoSEQ multiplex PCR, while TCRdb's copy carries only in-frame clones and drops some. The sample holds about 250,000 clones, about four fifths seen once. This TCR was sampled from a man older than 75 with acute or convalescent COVID-19. The sequencing sample was made of peripheral blood.

The CDR3 region is CASSQDWARGAYNEQFF. The DNA for the CDR3 is TGCGCCAGCAGCCAAGATTGGGCCAGGGGTGCCTACAATGAGCAGTTCTTC. The rearrangement joins TRBV4-1 to TRBJ2-1, with a possible D match to TRBD1 (6 bases). CDR1 and CDR2 (germline): MGHRA, YSYEKL. The CDR3 loop spans 17 amino acids. V dropped 0 bases and J dropped 2 bases, with 14 bases sitting between them.